The present entry profiles one T cell receptor (beta chain) with its context. The record originates from a study of blood T cells in healthy people across ages. For the study at large: Per every two T cells, about one barcoded beta molecule was captured by template switching.

With a J-beta primer mix and a sample-barcoded 5' primer, a second PCR ran roughly 6 to 12 cycles. One entry per CDR3 protein results from TCRdb running MiXCR on the 5' RACE reads. The sample holds about 640,000 distinct CDR3 sequences; approximately 59% are singletons and the top ten take roughly 34%. The CDR3 runs 16 residues. With V trimmed by 3 bases and J by 2 bases, 7 bases remained unmatched. Germline lookup yields CDR1 MDHEN and CDR2 SYDVKM. The receptor's source is a man aged 60-69 years in good health. The chain combines TRBV28 with TRBJ2-5, with 9 nucleotides matching TRBD1. The sequenced material came from blood. In nucleotides, the CDR3 is TGTGCCAGCAGTTTGGCGCGCGGGACAGGGCAAGAGACCCAGTACTTC. Protein sequence: CASSLARGTGQETQYF. Filled out from reference TRBV28 and TRBJ2-5, the complete variable domain reads DVKVTQSSRYLVKRTGEKVFLECVQDMDHENMFWYRQDPGLGLRLIYFSYDVKMKEKGDIPEGYSVSREKKERFSLILESASTNQTSMYLCASSLARGTGQETQYFGPGTRLLVL.